This is a list of T cell receptor beta chains from one sample in a study of human T cells and chemical hapten exposure. TCRdb analysed the RACE reads with MiXCR anew, one entry per CDR3 protein. Altogether approximately 90,000 distinct CDR3 sequences are present, about an eighth being singletons, with the ten largest covering over 2%. Sequenced here: whole blood, sampled in connection with sensitization to the hapten diphenylcyclopropenone (DPC). The receptors here all came from a woman aged 40 to 55 with alopecia areata. Some clones in this sample may be carry-over from other donors' samples. The CDR3 runs from the conserved cysteine through the conserved F or W. Fields, in order: V gene, J gene, CDR3 protein.

TRBV28	TRBJ2-5	CASSFGGMPAQETQYF
TRBV28	TRBJ2-7	CASSTTGGVYEQYF
TRBV7-6	TRBJ2-1	CASSALAGEQFF
TRBV18	TRBJ1-5	CASSPGQGATNQPQHF
TRBV2	TRBJ1-5	CASRGRYNQPQHF
TRBV23-1	TRBJ1-5	CASSQSVLLDQPQHF
TRBV11-2	TRBJ2-5	CASSSSPGTGQETQYF
TRBV29-1	TRBJ2-1	CSVEGLAGSSYNEQFF
TRBV5-6	TRBJ1-4	CASSLPTDATNEKLFF
TRBV19	TRBJ2-1	CASSLLSGGRRNEQFF
TRBV27	TRBJ2-1	CASSLERTSYNEQFF
TRBV29-1	TRBJ2-5	CSGISGTGGETQYF
TRBV9	TRBJ1-5	CASSRDGFNQPQHF
TRBV4-1	TRBJ2-3	CASSQTGQGGVSTDTQYF
TRBV14	TRBJ2-3	CASSKLAGGLTDTQYF
TRBV27	TRBJ2-5	CAGTQETQYF
TRBV18	TRBJ2-7	CASSPREPNYEQYF
TRBV12-3/TRBV12-4	TRBJ2-7	CASSSREGRTYEQYF
TRBV9	TRBJ2-1	CASSRLLEGGEQFF
TRBV20-1	TRBJ2-1	CSARPPGTNYNEQFF
TRBV9	TRBJ2-1	CASSVDRYSYNEQFF
TRBV5-6	TRBJ2-7	CASAGPYEQYF
TRBV6-1	TRBJ1-6	CASFRTGGGSPLHF
TRBV7-2	TRBJ2-7	CASSLIPTSGSPHEQYF
TRBV7-6	TRBJ2-2	CASSQTGEVAGELFF
TRBV6-2/TRBV6-3	TRBJ1-2	CASSWSYGYTF
TRBV19	TRBJ2-3	CASSDQWGSTDTQYF
TRBV20-1	TRBJ2-3	CSARDESRSTDTQYF
TRBV27	TRBJ2-2	CASNTNTGELFF
TRBV20-1	TRBJ1-4	CSAPLGTFNEKLFF
TRBV6-6	TRBJ1-1	CASSRDDGGTEAFF
TRBV9	TRBJ2-5	CASSVATRVEETQYF
TRBV3-1	TRBJ2-5	CASSQRGLETQYF
TRBV20-1	TRBJ2-3	CSAKRDRVNTDTQYF
TRBV7-2	TRBJ2-3	CASSSLQLAGESTDTQYF
TRBV7-2	TRBJ2-4	CASSLTSGLAKNIQYF
TRBV30	TRBJ2-1	CAWSVDSLAPNEQFF
TRBV28	TRBJ1-3	CASSLIGRPNSGNTIYF